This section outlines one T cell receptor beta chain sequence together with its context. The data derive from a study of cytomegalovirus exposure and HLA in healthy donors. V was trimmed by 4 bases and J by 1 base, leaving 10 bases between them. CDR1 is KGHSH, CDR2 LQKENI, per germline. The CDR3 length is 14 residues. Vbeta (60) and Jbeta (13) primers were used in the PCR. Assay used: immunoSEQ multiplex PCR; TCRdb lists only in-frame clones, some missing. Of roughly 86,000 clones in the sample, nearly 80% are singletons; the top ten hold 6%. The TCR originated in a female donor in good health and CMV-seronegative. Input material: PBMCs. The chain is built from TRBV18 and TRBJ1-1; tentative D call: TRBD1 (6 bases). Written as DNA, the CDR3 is TGTGCCAGCTCACTACGGGGACAGAACACTGAAGCTTTCTTT. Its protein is CASSLRGQNTEAFF.